One sample yielded the 25 T cell receptor beta chains listed below, sequenced in a study of T-cell reconstitution after alpha-beta-depleted transplantation in children. Library preparation (for TCRbeta) was performed with unique molecular identifiers. TCRdb used MiXCR to reprocess the PCR reads, holding one entry per CDR3 protein. The table has 780,000 or so distinct CDR3 sequences, about 16% seen once. This sample comprised PBMCs, mostly from graft donor cells, obtained 360 days after TCRalphabeta/CD19-depleted stem cell transplant. The receptors shown here come from a male patient younger than 18 who had a stem cell transplant for acute lymphoblastic leukemia, so the T cells may come from the graft donor.

In this sample, this clonotype turned up many times. The gene calls are TRBV29-1 and TRBJ2-1; 13 bases fit TRBD2. The CDR3 sequence is 15 residues long. CDR1 SQVTM and CDR2 ANQGSEA come from the germline V gene. J lost 9 bases, V lost 6 bases, and 11 bases had no gene match. The CDR3 nucleotides are TGCAGCGTCAGCTCCGGGACTAGCGGGAAGGGTGAGCAGTTCTTC. Its protein is CSVSSGTSGKGEQFF.

The V gene is TRBV24-1, the J gene TRBJ2-1; TRBD2 aligns across 7 bases. The V segment lost 6 bases and the J segment 2 bases; nucleotides outside the gene matches: 6. The CDR3 runs to 15 residues. Germline assignment: CDR1 KGHDR and CDR2 SFDVKD. The CDR3 protein is CATSNGGSPYNEQFF. As DNA, the CDR3 is TGTGCCACCAGTAATGGCGGGAGCCCCTACAATGAGCAGTTCTTC.

V is TRBV27 and J is TRBJ2-1; TRBD1 matches at 9 bases. Trimming removed 0 bases from V and 4 bases from J; junction bases left unmatched: 7. Germline V CDR1 and CDR2: MNHEY, SMNVEV (reference sequence). The CDR3 totals 17 residues. The CDR3 nucleotides read TGTGCCAGCAGTTTATCGGCTGACAGGGGGGGGTACAATGAGCAGTTCTTC. Protein product: CASSLSADRGGYNEQFF.

This clonotype was seen more than once but under ten times. This chain uses TRBV24-1 with TRBJ2-7, with 10 nucleotides matching TRBD1. This CDR3 is built from 13 residues. Germline assignment: CDR1 KGHDR and CDR2 SFDVKD. J lost 6 bases, V lost 9 bases, and 7 bases had no gene match. CDR3 nucleotide sequence: TGTGCCACCGGGGGACAGGGGTTGGGCGAGCAGTACTTC. Its protein is CATGGQGLGEQYF.

This clonotype was seen more than once but under ten times. The chain has TRBV5-1 and TRBJ2-5; D is tentatively TRBD1 or TRBD2 (5 bases each). V gave up 0 bases and J gave up 4 bases, with 10 bases separating them. The CDR3 covers 14 residues. CDR1 and CDR2 from the germline V gene are SGHRS and YFSETQ. The CDR3 DNA is TGCGCCAGCAGCTTGGGGGACGCGACAGAGACCCAGTACTTC. It translates to CASSLGDATETQYF.

This clonotype was seen a handful of times. This sequence joins TRBV25-1 and TRBJ1-1; tentative D call: TRBD1 (5 bases). This CDR3 is built from 14 residues. In germline, CDR1 is MGHDK, CDR2 SYGVNS. V was trimmed by 0 bases and J by 4 bases, leaving 9 bases between them. The CDR3 sequence is CASSEYPGGTEAFF. The CDR3 nucleotides are TGTGCCAGCAGTGAATACCCCGGGGGCACTGAAGCTTTCTTT.

This chain uses TRBV24-1 with TRBJ1-1, with unresolved D. CDR1 KGHDR and CDR2 SFDVKD come from the germline V gene. Trimming removed 4 bases at V and 6 bases at J, with 5 bases between. CDR3 length equals 11 residues. CDR3 DNA sequence: TGTGCCACCAGTGAGGGCGCTGAAGCTTTCTTT. Protein product: CATSEGAEAFF.

CDR3 sequence reads: CASSQDPNRENQPQHF. DNA for the CDR3: TGTGCCAGCAGCCAAGATCCCAACAGGGAGAATCAGCCCCAGCATTTT. The chain carries TRBV4-2 and TRBJ1-5; D possibly corresponds to TRBD1 (6 bases). The CDR3 sequence is 16 residues long. Germline CDR1 and CDR2: LGHNA and YNFKEQ. The V gene lost 0 bases and the J gene lost 4 bases, with 13 bases spanning the gap.

This clonotype occurred a few times. The J gene is TRBJ2-2, the V gene TRBV6-2 or TRBV6-3, with TRBD2 matching over 8 bases. The germline V gene has CDR1 MNHEY and CDR2 SVGEGT. The CDR3 extends over 18 amino acids. V lost 2 bases and J lost 0; bases outside the gene matches: 8. The CDR3 DNA follows: TGTGCCAGCAGTTACGACGGACTAGCTGACGCGAACACCGGGGAGCTGTTTTTT. It codes for CASSYDGLADANTGELFF.

This clonotype occurred many times. V and J are TRBV5-1 and TRBJ2-7, with D perhaps given as TRBD1 or TRBD2 (5 bases each). Germline V gene data show CDR1 as SGHRS and CDR2 as YFSETQ. This CDR3 spans 13 amino acids. The ends were cut back, 6 bases at V and 2 bases at J, with 12 bases in the middle. The CDR3 DNA is TGCGCCAGCACGAGGACGGGACCCTACGAGCAGTACTTC. This gives the protein CASTRTGPYEQYF.

The rearrangement links TRBV25-1 to TRBJ2-3, with TRBD2 matching 7 bases. Per the germline V gene, CDR1 is MGHDK and CDR2 is SYGVNS. The CDR3 loop spans 14 amino acids. Trimming at V came to 5 bases and at J to 3 bases, leaving 5 bases not matched to a gene. The CDR3 reads CASSRGAGTDTQYF. The CDR3 region has the DNA TGTGCCAGCAGTAGAGGAGCGGGAACAGATACGCAGTATTTT.

This clonotype was observed a few times. This chain joins TRBV7-9 and TRBJ1-3; D remains unclear. The ends were cut back, 8 bases at V and 0 bases at J, with 11 bases in the middle. Germline assignment: CDR1 SEHNR and CDR2 FQNEAQ (reference sequence). This CDR3 region has 14 residues. This chain's CDR3 is CASELSVSGNTIYF. The CDR3 DNA is TGTGCCAGCGAACTCTCAGTCTCTGGAAACACCATATATTTT.

This clonotype has only a few counts. The chain couples TRBV19 to TRBJ2-1; the D is unclear. CDR1 is LNHDA, CDR2 SQIVND, per germline (reference sequence). Trimming stripped 7 bases from V and 8 bases from J, with 9 bases between. CDR3 length equals 11 residues. The CDR3 here is CASTQNHEQFF. In DNA, the CDR3 is TGTGCCAGTACTCAAAACCATGAGCAGTTCTTC.

The V gene is TRBV25-1, the J gene TRBJ2-7; TRBD1 might be the D (6 bases). V dropped 6 bases and J dropped 9 bases, with 24 bases sitting between them. There are 15 residues in the CDR3. In germline, CDR1 is MGHDK, CDR2 SYGVNS. The CDR3 here is CASSWPGQDPYGQYF. CDR3 sequence (DNA): TGTGCCAGCAGCTGGCCGGGACAAGATCCTTATGGGCAGTACTTC.

The chain combines TRBV5-1 with TRBJ1-6; D perhaps matches TRBD1 (5 bases). Trimming left V 0 bases short and J 8 bases short, with 12 bases between. Germline V gene data show CDR1 as SGHRS and CDR2 as YFSETQ. The CDR3 loop spans 15 amino acids. CDR3 protein: CASSLEQAKHSPLHF. The CDR3 coding sequence is TGCGCCAGCAGCTTGGAACAGGCTAAGCATTCACCCCTCCACTTT.

The chain links TRBV19 to TRBJ2-2; D tentatively reads TRBD1 or TRBD2 (5 bases each). Per germline, CDR1 LNHDA and CDR2 SQIVND (reference sequence). The CDR3 is 19 amino acids. The V and J ends lost 3 bases and 3 bases respectively, with 23 bases between them. CDR3 protein: CASSMMTAPGALHTGELFF. CDR3 DNA sequence: TGTGCCAGTAGTATGATGACAGCGCCCGGGGCACTGCACACCGGGGAGCTGTTTTTT.

The rearrangement joins TRBV5-1 to TRBJ2-5, with D perhaps TRBD2 (5 bases). V lost 6 bases and J 0 bases, leaving 15 bases between the germline ends. Germline V gene lookup returns CDR1 SGHRS and CDR2 YFSETQ. This CDR3 comprises 15 residues. The CDR3 nucleotides are TGCGCCAGCACCCTGGACGGGGTTTACCAAGAGACCCAGTACTTC. Residues: CASTLDGVYQETQYF.

Concerning this clonotype: A read error may account for a junction end that differs from germline. The chain recombines TRBV11-2 with TRBJ2-1; unclear D gene. The CDR3 runs 16 residues. Looked up from germline, CDR1 is SGHAT and CDR2 is FQNNGV. The CDR3: CSSSLDRRSSYNEQFF. The CDR3, as DNA: TGTTCCAGCAGCTTAGATCGCCGGAGCTCCTACAATGAGCAGTTCTTC.

This clonotype was counted only a few times. The rearrangement links TRBV12-3 or TRBV12-4 to TRBJ1-5; no clear D gene. Trimming pared 10 bases from V and 0 bases from J, leaving 7 bases between. This CDR3 has 12 amino acids. The CDR3 nucleotides are TGTGCCACCTCGTATAGCAATCAGCCCCAGCATTTT. This encodes CATSYSNQPQHF.

The chain employs TRBV5-1 and TRBJ2-3; 15 bases agree with TRBD2. This CDR3 spans 17 amino acids. Germline loops: CDR1 SGHRS, CDR2 YFSETQ. The V segment lost 4 bases and the J segment 4 bases; nucleotides outside the gene matches: 7. The chain's CDR3 is CASSIGTSGRRADTQYF. The CDR3 coding sequence is TGCGCCAGCAGCATCGGGACTAGCGGGAGGCGTGCAGATACGCAGTATTTT.

This clonotype has ten or more counts. The chain recombines TRBV12-3 or TRBV12-4 with TRBJ2-2; 7 nucleotides align to TRBD2. With V trimmed by 3 bases and J by 5 bases, 6 bases remained unmatched. This CDR3 contains 15 residues. CDR3 loop: CASSFTGGWTGELFF. CDR3 nucleotide sequence: TGTGCCAGCAGTTTTACGGGAGGATGGACCGGGGAGCTGTTTTTT.

The table lists this clonotype with many counts. This chain joins TRBV7-2 and TRBJ1-2; the D is unclear. Deletions cut 7 bases from V and 7 bases from J, with 13 bases between. From germline, CDR1 is SGHTA and CDR2 FQGNSA. The CDR3 runs 12 residues. CDR3 coding DNA: TGTGCCAGCACAAGTACGGCCTCTGGCTACACCTTC. Amino acids: CASTSTASGYTF. The variable domain in full, completed from reference TRBV7-2 and TRBJ1-2, reads GAGVSQSPSNKVTEKGKDVELRCDPISGHTALYWYRQSLGQGLEFLIYFQGNSAPDKSGLPSDRFSAERTGGSVSTLTIQRTQQEDSAVYLCASTSTASGYTFGSGTRLTVV.

This chain uses TRBV20-1 with TRBJ2-3, with D unclear. Germline V lookup: CDR1 DFQATT, CDR2 SNEGSKA (reference sequence). This CDR3 is built from 11 residues. V was cut by 7 bases and J by 3 bases, with 8 bases left in between. In nucleotides, the CDR3 is TGCAGTGGAAAGGAAACAGATACGCAGTATTTT. Encoded protein: CSGKETDTQYF.

This clonotype was recorded at least ten times. The chain uses TRBV5-1 and TRBJ2-3, with TRBD2 matching 7 bases. The germline V gene has CDR1 SGHRS and CDR2 YFSETQ. With V trimmed by 4 bases and J by 2 bases, 10 bases remained unmatched. The CDR3 consists of 16 residues. CDR3 DNA sequence: TGCGCCAGCAGCCTCATGACTAGCAGATACACAGATACGCAGTATTTT. Protein: CASSLMTSRYTDTQYF.

This clonotype showed up just a few times. This chain links TRBV5-1 with TRBJ1-2; no clear D gene. V was shortened by 2 bases and J by 3 bases, with 8 bases between the two germline ends. The CDR3 extends over 13 amino acids. Germline-derived CDR1 and CDR2 are SGHRS and YFSETQ. CDR3 nucleotide sequence: TGCGCCAGCAGCTTTCGGGGTGACTATGGCTACACCTTC. Amino acids: CASSFRGDYGYTF.